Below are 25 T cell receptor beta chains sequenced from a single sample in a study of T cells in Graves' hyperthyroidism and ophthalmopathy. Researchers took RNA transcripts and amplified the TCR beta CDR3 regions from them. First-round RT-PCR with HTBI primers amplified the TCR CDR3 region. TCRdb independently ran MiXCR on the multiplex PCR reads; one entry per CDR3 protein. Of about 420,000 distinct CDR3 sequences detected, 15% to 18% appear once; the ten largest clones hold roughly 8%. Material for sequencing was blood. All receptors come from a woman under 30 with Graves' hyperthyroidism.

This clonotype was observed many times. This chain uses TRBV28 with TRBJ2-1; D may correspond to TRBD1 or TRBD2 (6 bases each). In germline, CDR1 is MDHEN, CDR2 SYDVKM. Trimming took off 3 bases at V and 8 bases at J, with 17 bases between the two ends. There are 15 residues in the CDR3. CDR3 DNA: TGTGCCAGCAGTTTCCTGCCGGGGGCGCGGTATGAGCAGTTCTTC. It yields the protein CASSFLPGARYEQFF.

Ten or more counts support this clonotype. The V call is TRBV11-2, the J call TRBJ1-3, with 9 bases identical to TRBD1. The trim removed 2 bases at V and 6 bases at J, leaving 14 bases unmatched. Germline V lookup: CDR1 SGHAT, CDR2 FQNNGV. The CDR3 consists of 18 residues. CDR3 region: CASSLLPSLRTGENTIYF. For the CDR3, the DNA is TGTGCCAGCAGCTTACTGCCCTCCCTCCGGACAGGGGAAAACACCATATATTTT.

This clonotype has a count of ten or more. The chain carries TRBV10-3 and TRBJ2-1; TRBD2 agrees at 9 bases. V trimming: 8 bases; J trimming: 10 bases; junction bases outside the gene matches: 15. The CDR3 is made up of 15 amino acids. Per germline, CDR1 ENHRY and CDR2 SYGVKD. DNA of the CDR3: TGTGCCATCTCCCTTGCGGGAGGGCCTCTGGAGGAGCAGTTCTTC. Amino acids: CAISLAGGPLEEQFF.

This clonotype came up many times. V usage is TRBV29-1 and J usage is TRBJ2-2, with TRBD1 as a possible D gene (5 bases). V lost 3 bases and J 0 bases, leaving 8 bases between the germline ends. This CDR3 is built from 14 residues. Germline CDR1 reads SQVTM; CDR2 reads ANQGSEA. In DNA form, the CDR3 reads TGCAGCGTTGATGCAGGGACGAACACCGGGGAGCTGTTTTTT. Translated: CSVDAGTNTGELFF.

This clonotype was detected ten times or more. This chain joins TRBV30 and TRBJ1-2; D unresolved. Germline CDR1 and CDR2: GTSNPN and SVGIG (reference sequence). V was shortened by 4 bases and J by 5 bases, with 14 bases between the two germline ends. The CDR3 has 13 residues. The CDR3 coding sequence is TGTGCCTGGAATTCGGGCTTATTTTATGGCTACACCTTC. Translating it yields CAWNSGLFYGYTF.

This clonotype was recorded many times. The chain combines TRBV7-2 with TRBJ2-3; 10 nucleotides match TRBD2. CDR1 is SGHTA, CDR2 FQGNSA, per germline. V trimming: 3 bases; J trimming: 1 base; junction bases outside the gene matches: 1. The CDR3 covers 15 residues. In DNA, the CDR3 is TGTGCCAGCAGCTTCGGACTAGCGGGCACAGATACGCAGTATTTT. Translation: CASSFGLAGTDTQYF.

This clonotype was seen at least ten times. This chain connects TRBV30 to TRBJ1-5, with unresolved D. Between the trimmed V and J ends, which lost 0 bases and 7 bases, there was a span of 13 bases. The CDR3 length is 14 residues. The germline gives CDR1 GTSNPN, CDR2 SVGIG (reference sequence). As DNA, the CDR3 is TGTGCCTGGAGTGTCGGGCAAACCCACCAGCCCCAGCATTTT. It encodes CAWSVGQTHQPQHF.

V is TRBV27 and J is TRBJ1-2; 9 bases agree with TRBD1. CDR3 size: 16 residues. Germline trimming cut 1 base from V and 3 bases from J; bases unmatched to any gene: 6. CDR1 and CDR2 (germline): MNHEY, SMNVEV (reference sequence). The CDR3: CASSLLGQGGDYGYTF. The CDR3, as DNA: TGTGCCAGCAGTTTATTGGGACAGGGTGGCGACTATGGCTACACCTTC.

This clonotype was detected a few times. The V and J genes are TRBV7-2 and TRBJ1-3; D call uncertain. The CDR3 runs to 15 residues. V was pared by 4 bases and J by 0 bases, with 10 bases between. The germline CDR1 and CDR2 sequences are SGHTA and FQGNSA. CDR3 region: CASSSSPTSGNTIYF. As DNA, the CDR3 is TGTGCCAGCAGCTCTAGCCCCACCTCTGGAAACACCATATATTTT.

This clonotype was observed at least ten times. The CDR3 region is CSAIDKGLAGDEQFF. DNA of the CDR3: TGCAGTGCTATTGACAAGGGACTAGCTGGGGATGAGCAGTTCTTC. The rearrangement links TRBV20-1 to TRBJ2-1, with TRBD2 matching over 9 bases. Trimming at V came to 4 bases and at J to 8 bases, leaving 12 bases not matched to a gene. There are 15 residues in the CDR3. CDR1 DFQATT and CDR2 SNEGSKA come from the germline V gene (reference sequence).

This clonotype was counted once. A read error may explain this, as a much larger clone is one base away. For the CDR3, the DNA is TGTGCCACTGGACTAGCGGGAGAGTTGGAGACCCAGTACTTC. Translating it yields CATGLAGELETQYF. The J gene is TRBJ2-5, the V gene TRBV10-3, with TRBD2 matching 13 bases. V gave up 10 bases and J gave up 5 bases; unmatched junction bases: 7. This CDR3 spans 14 amino acids. Germline assignment: CDR1 ENHRY and CDR2 SYGVKD.

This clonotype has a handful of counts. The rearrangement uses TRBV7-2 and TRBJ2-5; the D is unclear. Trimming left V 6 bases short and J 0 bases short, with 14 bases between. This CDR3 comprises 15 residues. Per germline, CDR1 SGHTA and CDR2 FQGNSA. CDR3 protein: CASSPLTPYQETQYF. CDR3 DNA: TGTGCCAGCAGTCCTCTCACTCCGTACCAAGAGACCCAGTACTTC.

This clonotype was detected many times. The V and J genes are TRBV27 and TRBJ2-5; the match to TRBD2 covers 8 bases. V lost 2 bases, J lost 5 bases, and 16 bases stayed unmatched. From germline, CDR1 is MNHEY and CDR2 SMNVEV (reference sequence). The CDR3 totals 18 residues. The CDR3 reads CASSLEPFGGALGETQYF. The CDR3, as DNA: TGTGCCAGCAGTTTAGAGCCTTTCGGGGGGGCCCTCGGGGAGACCCAGTACTTC.

The CDR3 sequence is CASSERPGRRIIHSGNTIYF. DNA of the CDR3: TGCGCCAGCAGCGAGCGACCGGGACGGAGGATCATACACTCTGGAAACACCATATATTTT. The rearrangement uses TRBV10-2 and TRBJ1-3, with D possibly being TRBD1 (5 bases). The V gene's germline CDR1 is WSHSY and CDR2 SAAADI. V was pared by 6 bases and J by 0 bases, with 27 bases between. This CDR3 region has 20 residues.

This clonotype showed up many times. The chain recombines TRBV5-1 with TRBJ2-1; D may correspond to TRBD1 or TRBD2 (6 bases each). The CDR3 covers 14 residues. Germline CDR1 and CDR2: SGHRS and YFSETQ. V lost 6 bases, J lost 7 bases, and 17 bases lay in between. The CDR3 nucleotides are TGCGCCAGCAAGAGTGAGGGGGGTCGTAATGAGCAGTTCTTC. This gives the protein CASKSEGGRNEQFF.

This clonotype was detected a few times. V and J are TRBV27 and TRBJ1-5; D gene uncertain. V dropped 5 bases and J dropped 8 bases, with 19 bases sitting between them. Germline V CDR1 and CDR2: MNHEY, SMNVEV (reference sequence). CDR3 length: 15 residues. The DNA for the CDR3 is TGTGCCAGCAGTCCACGGGTCCATTTTGGAGAGCCCCAGCATTTT. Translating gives CASSPRVHFGEPQHF.

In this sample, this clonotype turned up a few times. CDR3 DNA: TGCGCCAGCAGCTGGAGGGACAGCAAGCCCTACGAGCAGTACTTC. Its protein product is CASSWRDSKPYEQYF. The J gene is TRBJ2-7, the V gene TRBV5-1, with D perhaps matching TRBD1 (7 bases). Between the trimmed V and J ends, which lost 3 bases and 2 bases, there was a span of 15 bases. This CDR3 is built from 15 residues. Germline V gene data show CDR1 as SGHRS and CDR2 as YFSETQ.

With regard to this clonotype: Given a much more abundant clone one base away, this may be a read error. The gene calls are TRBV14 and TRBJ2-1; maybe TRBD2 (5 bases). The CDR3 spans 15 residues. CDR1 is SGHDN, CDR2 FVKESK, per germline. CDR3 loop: CVSSFGLRHYNEQFF. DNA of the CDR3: TGTGTCAGCAGCTTCGGACTGCGACATTACAATGAGCAGTTCTTC.

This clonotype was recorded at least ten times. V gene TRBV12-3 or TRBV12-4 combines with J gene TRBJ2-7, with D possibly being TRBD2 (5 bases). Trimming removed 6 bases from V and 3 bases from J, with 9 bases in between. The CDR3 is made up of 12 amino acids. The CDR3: CASSRGNYEQYF. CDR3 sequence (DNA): TGTGCCAGCAGCCGAGGGAACTACGAGCAGTACTTC.

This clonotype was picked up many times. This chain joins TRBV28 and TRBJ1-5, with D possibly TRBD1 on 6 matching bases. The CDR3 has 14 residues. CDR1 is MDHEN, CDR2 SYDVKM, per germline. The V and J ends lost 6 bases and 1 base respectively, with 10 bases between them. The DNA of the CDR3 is TGTGCCAGCAGCGACGACAGGAGCAATCAGCCCCAGCATTTT. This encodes CASSDDRSNQPQHF.

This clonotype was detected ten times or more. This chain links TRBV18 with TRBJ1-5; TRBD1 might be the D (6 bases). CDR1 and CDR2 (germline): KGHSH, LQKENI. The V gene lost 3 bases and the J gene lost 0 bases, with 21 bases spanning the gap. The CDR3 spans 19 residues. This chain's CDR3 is CASSPGLPGTWNSNQPQHF. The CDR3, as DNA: TGTGCCAGCTCACCGGGGCTTCCCGGGACATGGAATAGCAATCAGCCCCAGCATTTT.

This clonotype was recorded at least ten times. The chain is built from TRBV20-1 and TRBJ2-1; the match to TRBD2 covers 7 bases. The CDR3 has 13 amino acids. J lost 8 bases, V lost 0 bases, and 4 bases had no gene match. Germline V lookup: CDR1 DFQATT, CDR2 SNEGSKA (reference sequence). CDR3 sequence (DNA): TGCAGTGCTAGAGATAGACTAGCCGATGAGCAGTTCTTC. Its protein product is CSARDRLADEQFF.

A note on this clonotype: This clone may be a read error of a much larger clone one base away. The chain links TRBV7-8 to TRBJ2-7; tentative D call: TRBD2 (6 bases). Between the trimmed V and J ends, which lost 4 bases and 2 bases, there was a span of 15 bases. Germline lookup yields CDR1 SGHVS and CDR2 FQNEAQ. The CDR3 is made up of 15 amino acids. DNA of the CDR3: TGTGCCAGCAGCTCCCGGGACTTTCGCCCCTACGAGCAGTACTTC. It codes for CASSSRDFRPYEQYF.

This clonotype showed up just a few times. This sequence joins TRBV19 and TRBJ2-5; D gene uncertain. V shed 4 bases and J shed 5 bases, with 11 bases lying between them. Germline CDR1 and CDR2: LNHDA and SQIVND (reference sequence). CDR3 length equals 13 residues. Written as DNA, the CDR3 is TGTGCCAGTAGTACCTCAGCCAGGGAGACCCAGTACTTC. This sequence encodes CASSTSARETQYF.

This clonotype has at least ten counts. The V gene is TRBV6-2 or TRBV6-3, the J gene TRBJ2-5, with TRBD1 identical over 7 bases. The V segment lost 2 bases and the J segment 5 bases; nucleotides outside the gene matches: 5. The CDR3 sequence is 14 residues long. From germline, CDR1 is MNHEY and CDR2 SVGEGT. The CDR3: CASSYQTGEETQYF. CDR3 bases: TGTGCCAGCAGTTACCAAACAGGGGAGGAGACCCAGTACTTC.